The clone carrying this T cell receptor beta chain was seen a single time. Followed over time, Seattle patients had been enrolled while infection was active. The data stem from a study of blood T cell repertoires in COVID-19. In the study overall: The United States, Italy and Spain provided the acute and convalescent COVID-19 samples. PBMCs, B-cell-depleted T cells, or T cells were the source of the cDNA or gDNA that made up the material.

Methods used by the authors: Amplifying reference gene primers gave estimates of nucleated cell counts. The protocol was immunoSEQ multiplex PCR, while the TCRdb copy is restricted to in-frame clones and leaves out a portion. V and J calls and clone size are copied from that table; D and trimming were computed from the DNA. The repertoire includes fewer than 350,000 clones, approximately 87% of them detected once, and about 12% sits in the top ten. The germline V gene has CDR1 SGHKS and CDR2 YYEKEE (reference sequence). With 0 bases removed from V and 1 base from J, the gap between germline ends came to 11 bases. This CDR3 region has 15 residues.

The clonotype originates from a woman in her 30s with COVID-19, enrolled during active disease. The chain joins TRBV5-5 to TRBJ2-7; D remains ambiguous. The sample taken for sequencing was peripheral blood. In DNA, the CDR3 is TGTGCCAGCAGCTTGGGTTCAGGCAGGTCCTACGAGCAGTACTTC. This gives the protein CASSLGSGRSYEQYF.